This passage covers 28 T cell receptor beta chains from one sample sequenced in a study of T-cell memory formation after mild COVID-19. TCRdb re-derived calls from the 5' RACE reads in MiXCR, one entry per CDR3 protein. The data hold fewer than 450,000 distinct CDR3 sequences, with 20% to 25% observed a single time. The sample comprised PBMCs or a T cell subset sorted from them (not recorded which). These receptors all stem from an adult woman who had mild COVID-19 (a few samples of this study predate the infection). Cell type and time point are not known.

The V gene is TRBV7-8, the J gene TRBJ2-3, with D uncertain. V lost 6 bases and J lost 8, with 15 bases in between. The V gene's germline CDR1 is SGHVS and CDR2 FQNEAQ. The CDR3 runs to 13 residues. The chain's CDR3 is CASRDGVHGTQYF. CDR3 coding DNA: TGTGCCAGCAGGGACGGAGTCCACGGTACGCAGTATTTT.

The gene calls are TRBV7-2 and TRBJ2-5, with 7 nucleotides matching TRBD2. The CDR3 contains 16 residues. V dropped 5 bases and J dropped 0; count of bases not matched to a gene: 9. Looked up from germline, CDR1 is SGHTA and CDR2 is FQGNSA. In DNA, the CDR3 is TGTGCCAGCAGCCCCGGACTAGTACCGTACCAAGAGACCCAGTACTTC. This translates into CASSPGLVPYQETQYF.

The gene calls are TRBV20-1 and TRBJ2-3; perhaps D is TRBD1 or TRBD2 (5 bases each). Between the trimmed V and J ends, which lost 3 bases and 4 bases, there was a span of 14 bases. From germline, CDR1 is DFQATT and CDR2 SNEGSKA (reference sequence). This CDR3 comprises 14 residues. Here the CDR3 reads CSASGTGRADTQYF. CDR3 in DNA: TGCAGTGCTAGCGGCACGGGGCGCGCAGATACGCAGTATTTT.

The V and J genes are TRBV6-4 and TRBJ2-2; D may be TRBD1 (6 bases). CDR1 and CDR2 from the germline V gene are MRHNA and SNTAGT. The CDR3 totals 16 residues. Trimming removed 4 bases at V and 2 bases at J, with 14 bases between. CDR3 loop: CASSATGPLNTGELFF. As DNA, the CDR3 is TGTGCCAGCAGTGCAACAGGGCCCCTAAACACCGGGGAGCTGTTTTTT.

The rearrangement uses TRBV4-3 and TRBJ1-1, with D hard to call. V was pared by 4 bases and J by 11 bases, with 20 bases between. The CDR3 is made up of 14 amino acids. Germline V gene data show CDR1 as LGHNA and CDR2 as YSLEER. CDR3 region: CASSPAGTPSGAFF. Here the CDR3 DNA reads TGCGCCAGCAGCCCCGCAGGAACACCGAGTGGGGCTTTCTTT.

The table lists this clonotype with a few counts. The genes are TRBV6-5 and TRBJ2-7; the D gene is possibly TRBD1 (5 bases). Trimming pared 8 bases from V and 2 bases from J, leaving 16 bases between. The CDR3 is made up of 14 amino acids. The germline V gene encodes CDR1 MNHEY and CDR2 SVGAGI. The CDR3 is CASHASDRTYEQYF. CDR3 DNA: TGTGCCAGCCATGCATCAGACAGAACCTACGAGCAGTACTTC.

The CDR3: CASSFQGPHQPQHF. DNA of the CDR3: TGTGCCAGCAGCTTTCAAGGGCCTCATCAGCCCCAGCATTTT. J is TRBJ1-5 and V is TRBV7-9; unclear D gene. CDR3 length: 14 residues. V was trimmed by 3 bases and J by 5 bases, leaving 11 bases between them. CDR1 is SEHNR, CDR2 FQNEAQ, per germline (reference sequence).

The chain combines TRBV30 with TRBJ2-3; no reliable D call. This CDR3 comprises 12 residues. V shed 2 bases and J shed 2 bases, with 5 bases lying between them. The germline V gene has CDR1 GTSNPN and CDR2 SVGIG (reference sequence). Written as DNA, the CDR3 is TGTGCCTGGAGTCGGGTCACAGATACGCAGTATTTT. Translation: CAWSRVTDTQYF.

J is TRBJ1-2 and V is TRBV4-2; D might be TRBD1 (5 bases). The germline V gene has CDR1 LGHNA and CDR2 YNFKEQ. The CDR3 length is 14 residues. The V and J ends lost 4 bases and 5 bases respectively, with 14 bases between them. Written as DNA, the CDR3 is TGTGCCAGCAGCCGTACGGAGAGGGGATATGGCTACACCTTC. Translated: CASSRTERGYGYTF.

This clonotype turned up a few times. This rearrangement joins TRBV2 to TRBJ2-2, with 11 bases fitting TRBD2. CDR1 and CDR2 (germline): SNHLY, FYNNEI. V was pared by 5 bases and J by 3 bases, with 11 bases of the junction left unmatched. The CDR3 length is 18 residues. The CDR3 loop reads CASSRTSGYLRHTGELFF. The DNA of the CDR3 is TGTGCCAGCAGTAGGACTAGCGGGTACCTCCGTCACACCGGGGAGCTGTTTTTT.

This clonotype turned up a few times. V and J are TRBV3-1 and TRBJ2-7; 7 positions agree with TRBD1. In germline, CDR1 is LGHDT, CDR2 YNNKEL (reference sequence). The V segment lost 1 base and the J segment 3 bases; nucleotides outside the gene matches: 3. CDR3 length equals 14 residues. The CDR3 DNA follows: TGTGCCAGCAGCCAAGTACAGGGGAGCTACGAGCAGTACTTC. Residues: CASSQVQGSYEQYF.

This clonotype was counted between two and nine times. This chain joins TRBV18 and TRBJ2-2; 7 bases are shared with TRBD2. CDR1 is KGHSH, CDR2 LQKENI, per germline. J gave up 5 bases and V 9 bases, and 9 bases lay outside the gene matches. The CDR3 has 14 amino acids. This chain's CDR3 is CASNRDYQTGELFF. CDR3 coding DNA: TGTGCCAGTAACCGGGACTACCAAACCGGGGAGCTGTTTTTT. The full variable domain, completed using reference TRBV18 and TRBJ2-2, is NAGVMQNPRHLVRRRGQEARLRCSPMKGHSHVYWYRQLPEEGLKFMVYLQKENIIDESGMPKERFSAEFPKEGPSILRIQQVVRGDSAAYFCASNRDYQTGELFFGEGSRLTVL.

This chain connects TRBV19 to TRBJ1-4, with 7 bases aligning to TRBD1. CDR1 is LNHDA and CDR2 is SQIVND in the germline V gene (reference sequence). The CDR3 extends over 14 amino acids. The trim removed 5 bases at V and 7 bases at J, leaving 7 bases unmatched. The DNA of the CDR3 is TGTGCCAGTAGTTCACAGGGGAGCGGTGAAAAACTGTTTTTT. Translated: CASSSQGSGEKLFF. Based on the CDR3 plus reference TRBV19 and TRBJ1-4, the full variable domain is DGGITQSPKYLFRKEGQNVTLSCEQNLNHDAMYWYRQDPGQGLRLIYYSQIVNDFQKGDIAEGYSVSREKKESFPLTVTSAQKNPTAFYLCASSSQGSGEKLFFGSGTQLSVL.

CDR3 nucleotide sequence: TGCGCCAGCAGCCAAGTATTTATCGGGGCGCTGGGCACAGATACGCAGTATTTT. Translation: CASSQVFIGALGTDTQYF. The genes are TRBV4-1 and TRBJ2-3; D is possibly TRBD1 or TRBD2 (5 bases each). V lost 1 base and J 1 base, leaving 18 bases between the germline ends. CDR1 and CDR2 (germline): MGHRA, YSYEKL. This CDR3 has 18 amino acids.

The V gene is TRBV12-3 or TRBV12-4, the J gene TRBJ2-3; TRBD2 matches 12 bases. V trimming: 5 bases; J trimming: 6 bases; junction bases outside the gene matches: 9. This CDR3 contains 16 residues. This CDR3 is CASSALAGGPGDTQYF. CDR3 DNA sequence: TGTGCCAGCAGTGCGCTAGCGGGAGGGCCAGGGGATACGCAGTATTTT.

This clonotype showed up just a few times. This chain links TRBV30 with TRBJ1-1; D might be TRBD1 (6 bases). The V end lost 4 bases, the J end lost 0 bases, and 12 bases lay between the germline ends. The CDR3 covers 14 residues. The V gene's germline CDR1 is GTSNPN and CDR2 SVGIG (reference sequence). CDR3: CAWIRDIVNTEAFF. For the CDR3, the DNA is TGTGCCTGGATCCGGGACATAGTGAACACTGAAGCTTTCTTT.

The chain has TRBV25-1 and TRBJ2-3; D unresolved. The CDR3 has 14 residues. Germline V gene data show CDR1 as MGHDK and CDR2 as SYGVNS. Trimming stripped 3 bases from V and 0 bases from J, with 7 bases between. The CDR3 region has the DNA TGTGCCAGCAGTGATGAGTTTAGCACAGATACGCAGTATTTT. Its translation is CASSDEFSTDTQYF.

V gene TRBV5-1 combines with J gene TRBJ1-1; D is ambiguous. The CDR3 has 14 residues. Germline V CDR1 and CDR2: SGHRS, YFSETQ. Deletions cut 3 bases from V and 3 bases from J, with 12 bases between. CDR3 nucleotide sequence: TGCGCCAGCAGCTCCCTTTCCGGGGACACTGAAGCTTTCTTT. This translates into CASSSLSGDTEAFF. Complete variable domain (other parts from reference TRBV5-1 and TRBJ1-1): KAGVTQTPRYLIKTRGQQVTLSCSPISGHRSVSWYQQTPGQGLQFLFEYFSETQRNKGNFPGRFSGRQFSNSRSEMNVSTLELGDSALYLCASSSLSGDTEAFFGQGTRLTVV.

This clonotype was seen more than once but under ten times. The chain joins TRBV5-6 to TRBJ2-5; the D is unclear. The germline V gene encodes CDR1 SGHDT and CDR2 YYEEEE. Trimming removed 0 bases from V and 5 bases from J, with 11 bases in between. CDR3 length equals 14 residues. CDR3 loop: CASSLVDAVETQYF. DNA for the CDR3: TGTGCCAGCAGCTTGGTCGACGCCGTGGAGACCCAGTACTTC.

This clonotype was seen a few times. This rearrangement joins TRBV2 to TRBJ2-7; D call uncertain. The CDR3 has 10 residues. Trimming shortened V by 3 bases and J by 4 bases, and 1 base separated the two germline ends. CDR1 is SNHLY and CDR2 is FYNNEI in the germline V gene. Here the CDR3 reads CASSEYEQYF. CDR3 bases: TGTGCCAGCAGTGAGTACGAGCAGTACTTC.

There are a few counts of this clonotype. This rearrangement joins TRBV6-6 to TRBJ1-1, with unresolved D. The V and J ends lost 4 bases and 0 bases respectively, with 15 bases between them. Germline V gene sequence: CDR1 MNHNY, CDR2 SVGAGI (reference sequence). The CDR3 sequence is 16 residues long. The DNA of the CDR3 is TGTGCCAGCAGTTCGACGGCCGGAAATGTGAACACTGAAGCTTTCTTT. Its translation is CASSSTAGNVNTEAFF.

This clonotype was counted at least ten times. The chain couples TRBV10-2 to TRBJ1-1; D call uncertain. Trimming pared 6 bases from V and 0 bases from J, leaving 11 bases between. Per germline, CDR1 WSHSY and CDR2 SAAADI. The CDR3 extends over 14 amino acids. CDR3 DNA: TGCGCCAGCAGCAGGATTTCCATGAACACTGAAGCTTTCTTT. This encodes CASSRISMNTEAFF.

The genes are TRBV6-2 or TRBV6-3 and TRBJ2-7, with a weak D call TRBD1 (6 bases). V was shortened by 3 bases and J by 4 bases, with 10 bases between the two germline ends. Germline CDR1 and CDR2: MNHEY and SVGEGT. This CDR3 region has 13 residues. CDR3 nucleotide sequence: TGTGCCAGCAGTTATGACAGGAGTTACGAGCAGTACTTC. It yields the protein CASSYDRSYEQYF.

This clonotype was recorded many times. The rearrangement uses TRBV4-1 and TRBJ1-1; no reliable D call. The CDR3 runs to 17 residues. The V gene's germline CDR1 is MGHRA and CDR2 YSYEKL. V was pared by 1 base and J by 1 base, with 16 bases between. The chain's CDR3 is CASSQGKGGRKNTEAFF. DNA of the CDR3: TGCGCCAGCAGCCAAGGGAAAGGCGGACGGAAGAACACTGAAGCTTTCTTT.

This clonotype was recorded a few times. The V gene is TRBV20-1, the J gene TRBJ2-1; D is ambiguous. The germline CDR1 and CDR2 sequences are DFQATT and SNEGSKA (reference sequence). The V gene lost 5 bases and the J gene lost 8 bases, with 10 bases spanning the gap. The CDR3 extends over 11 amino acids. CDR3 in DNA: TGCAGTGCTCACCCCTGGGATGAGCAGTTCTTC. The encoded protein is CSAHPWDEQFF.

The chain is built from TRBV7-6 and TRBJ2-7; the D is unclear. This CDR3 spans 13 amino acids. The germline V gene has CDR1 SGHVS and CDR2 FNYEAQ. Trimming left V 6 bases short and J 3 bases short, with 12 bases between. The CDR3 region has the DNA TGTGCCAGCAGTTTAACTGACGGCTACGAGCAGTACTTC. Its protein product is CASSLTDGYEQYF.

This clonotype showed up just a few times. The rearrangement uses TRBV7-3 and TRBJ2-3; 10 bases align to TRBD2. CDR1 and CDR2 (germline): SGHTA, FQGTGA. Trimming took 4 bases from V and 0 from J; bases not matched to a gene: 4. The CDR3 runs to 16 residues. The chain's CDR3 is CASSSGTSESTDTQYF. DNA of the CDR3: TGTGCCAGCAGCTCAGGGACTAGCGAAAGCACAGATACGCAGTATTTT. Looking up the rest from reference TRBV7-3 and TRBJ2-3 gives the full variable domain: GAGVSQTPSNKVTEKGKYVELRCDPISGHTALYWYRQSLGQGPEFLIYFQGTGAADDSGLPNDRFFAVRPEGSVSTLKIQRTERGDSAVYLCASSSGTSESTDTQYFGPGTRLTVL.

The chain joins TRBV12-3 or TRBV12-4 to TRBJ2-1; D may be TRBD1 or TRBD2 (5 bases each). With 4 bases removed from V and 5 bases from J, the gap between germline ends came to 9 bases. This CDR3 is built from 13 residues. The CDR3 sequence is CASSWGSDNEQFF. The DNA for the CDR3 is TGTGCCAGCAGTTGGGGGTCCGACAATGAGCAGTTCTTC.